This T cell receptor beta chain comes out of a study of T cell responses to AZD1222 COVID-19 vaccine. The method was immunoSEQ multiplex PCR; TCRdb's version includes in-frame clones alone and lacks a portion of them. In the table there are 150,000 to 200,000 clones, approximately 87% of which are singletons. This CDR3 contains 12 residues. With V trimmed by 7 bases and J by 4 bases, 3 bases remained unmatched. Germline assignment: CDR1 GTSNPN and CDR2 SVGIG (reference sequence). Specimen: peripheral blood, collected on day 0 of MenACWY control vaccination. The receptor's source is an adult in good health. The V call is TRBV30, the J call TRBJ1-4; TRBD1 matches at 7 bases. The CDR3 sequence is CASHRGNEKLFF. The CDR3 DNA is TGTGCCTCGCACAGGGGTAATGAAAAACTGTTTTTT.